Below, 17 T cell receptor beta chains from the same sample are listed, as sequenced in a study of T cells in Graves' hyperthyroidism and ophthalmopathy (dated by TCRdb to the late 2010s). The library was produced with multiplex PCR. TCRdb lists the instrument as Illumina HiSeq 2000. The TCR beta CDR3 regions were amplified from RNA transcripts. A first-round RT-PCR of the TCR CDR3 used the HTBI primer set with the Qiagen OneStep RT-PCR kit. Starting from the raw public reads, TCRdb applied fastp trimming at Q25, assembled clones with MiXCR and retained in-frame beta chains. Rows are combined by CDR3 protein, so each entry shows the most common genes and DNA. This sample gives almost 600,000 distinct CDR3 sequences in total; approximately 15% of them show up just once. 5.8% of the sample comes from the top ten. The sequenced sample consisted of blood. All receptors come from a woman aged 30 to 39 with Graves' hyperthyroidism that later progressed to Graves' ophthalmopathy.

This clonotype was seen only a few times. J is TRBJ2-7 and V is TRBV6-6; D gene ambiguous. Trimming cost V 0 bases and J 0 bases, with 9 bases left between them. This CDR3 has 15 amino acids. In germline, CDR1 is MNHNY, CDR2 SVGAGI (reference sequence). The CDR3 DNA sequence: TGTGCCAGCAGTTACTCGGCGGATAGCTCCTACGAGCAGTACTTC. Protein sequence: CASSYSADSSYEQYF.

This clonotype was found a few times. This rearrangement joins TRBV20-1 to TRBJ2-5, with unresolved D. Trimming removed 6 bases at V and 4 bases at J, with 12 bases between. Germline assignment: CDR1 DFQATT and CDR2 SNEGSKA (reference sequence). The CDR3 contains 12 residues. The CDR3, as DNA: TGCAGTGCCCCGGGCAGAAGAGAGACCCAGTACTTC. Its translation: CSAPGRRETQYF.

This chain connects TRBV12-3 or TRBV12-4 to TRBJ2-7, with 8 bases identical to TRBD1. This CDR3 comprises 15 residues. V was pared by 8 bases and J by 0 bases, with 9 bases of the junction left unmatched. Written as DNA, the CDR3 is TGTGCCAGCTCCGTGGGACAGGTTATCTCCTACGAGCAGTACTTC. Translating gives CASSVGQVISYEQYF.

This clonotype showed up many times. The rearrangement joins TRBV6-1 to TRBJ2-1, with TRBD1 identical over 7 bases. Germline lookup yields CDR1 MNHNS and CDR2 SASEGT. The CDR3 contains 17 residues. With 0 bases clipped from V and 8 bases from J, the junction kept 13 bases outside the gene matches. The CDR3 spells CASSEAPTGRQSDEQFF. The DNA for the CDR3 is TGTGCCAGCAGTGAAGCACCGACAGGGAGACAGAGCGATGAGCAGTTCTTC.

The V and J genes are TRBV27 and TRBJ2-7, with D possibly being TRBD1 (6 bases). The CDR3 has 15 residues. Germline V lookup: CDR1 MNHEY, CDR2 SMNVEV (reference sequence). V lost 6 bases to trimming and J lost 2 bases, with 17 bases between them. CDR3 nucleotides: TGTGCCAGCAGGGGTCTGGGGGCAGACCCCTACGAGCAGTACTTC. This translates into CASRGLGADPYEQYF.

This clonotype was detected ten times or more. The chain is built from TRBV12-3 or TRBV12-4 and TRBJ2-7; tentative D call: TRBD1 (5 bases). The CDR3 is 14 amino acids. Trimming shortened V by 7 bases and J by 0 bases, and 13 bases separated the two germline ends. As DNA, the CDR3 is TGTGCCAGCACCCAGGGCGGTCTCTCCTACGAGCAGTACTTC. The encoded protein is CASTQGGLSYEQYF.

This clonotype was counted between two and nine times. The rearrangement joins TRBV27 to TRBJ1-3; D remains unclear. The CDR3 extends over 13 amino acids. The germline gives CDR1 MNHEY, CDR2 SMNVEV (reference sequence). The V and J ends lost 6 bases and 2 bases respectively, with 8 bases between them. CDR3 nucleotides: TGTGCCAGCAGAGAGGTGGCTGGAAACACCATATATTTT. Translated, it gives CASREVAGNTIYF.

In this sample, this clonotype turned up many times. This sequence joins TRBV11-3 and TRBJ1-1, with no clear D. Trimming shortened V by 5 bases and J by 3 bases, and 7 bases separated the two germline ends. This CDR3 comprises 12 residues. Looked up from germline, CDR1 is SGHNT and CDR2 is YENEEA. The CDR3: CASSKGDTEAFF. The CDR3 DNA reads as TGTGCCAGCAGCAAAGGCGACACTGAAGCTTTCTTT.

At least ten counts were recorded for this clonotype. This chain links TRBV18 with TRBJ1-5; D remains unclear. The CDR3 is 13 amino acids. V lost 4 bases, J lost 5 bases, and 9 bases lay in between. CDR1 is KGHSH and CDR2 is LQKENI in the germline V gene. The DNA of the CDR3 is TGTGCCAGCTCACGAGACACTTATCAGCCCCAGCATTTT. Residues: CASSRDTYQPQHF.

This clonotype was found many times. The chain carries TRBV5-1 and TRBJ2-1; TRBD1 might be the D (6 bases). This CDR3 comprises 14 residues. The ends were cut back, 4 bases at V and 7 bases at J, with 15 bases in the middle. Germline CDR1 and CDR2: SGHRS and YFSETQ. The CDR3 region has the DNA TGCGCCAGCAGCCCCGGACAGTTCGGAAATGAGCAGTTCTTC. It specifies CASSPGQFGNEQFF.

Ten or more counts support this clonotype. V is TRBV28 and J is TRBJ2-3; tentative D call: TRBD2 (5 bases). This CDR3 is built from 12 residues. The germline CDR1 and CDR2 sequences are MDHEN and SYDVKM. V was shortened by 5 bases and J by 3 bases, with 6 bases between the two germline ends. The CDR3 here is CASSRDTDTQYF. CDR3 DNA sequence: TGTGCCAGCAGTCGGGATACAGATACGCAGTATTTT. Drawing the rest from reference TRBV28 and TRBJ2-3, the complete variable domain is DVKVTQSSRYLVKRTGEKVFLECVQDMDHENMFWYRQDPGLGLRLIYFSYDVKMKEKGDIPEGYSVSREKKERFSLILESASTNQTSMYLCASSRDTDTQYFGPGTRLTVL.

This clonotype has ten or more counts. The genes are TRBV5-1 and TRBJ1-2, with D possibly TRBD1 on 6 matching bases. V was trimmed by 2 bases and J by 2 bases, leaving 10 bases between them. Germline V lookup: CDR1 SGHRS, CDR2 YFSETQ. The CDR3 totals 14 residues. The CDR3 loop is CASSFQGQNYGYTF. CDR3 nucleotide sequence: TGCGCCAGCAGCTTTCAGGGGCAGAACTATGGCTACACCTTC.

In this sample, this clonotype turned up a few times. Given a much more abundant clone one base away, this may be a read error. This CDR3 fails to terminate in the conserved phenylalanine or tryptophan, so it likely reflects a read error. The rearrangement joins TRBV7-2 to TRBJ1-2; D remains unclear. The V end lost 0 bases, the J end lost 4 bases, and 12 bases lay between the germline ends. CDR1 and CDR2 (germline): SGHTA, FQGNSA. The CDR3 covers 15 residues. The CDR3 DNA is TGTGCCAGCAGCTTAGCCCGAAGGCAGACCTATGGCTACACCCTC. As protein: CASSLARRQTYGYTL.

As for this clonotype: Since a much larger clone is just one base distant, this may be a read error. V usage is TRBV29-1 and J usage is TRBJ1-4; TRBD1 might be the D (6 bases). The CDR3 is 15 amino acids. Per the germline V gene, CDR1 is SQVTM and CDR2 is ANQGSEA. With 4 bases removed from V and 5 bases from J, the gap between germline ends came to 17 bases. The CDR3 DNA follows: TGCAGCGTTGCAAGGGGGTTCGGAATGAATGAAAAACTGTTTTTT. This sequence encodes CSVARGFGMNEKLFF.

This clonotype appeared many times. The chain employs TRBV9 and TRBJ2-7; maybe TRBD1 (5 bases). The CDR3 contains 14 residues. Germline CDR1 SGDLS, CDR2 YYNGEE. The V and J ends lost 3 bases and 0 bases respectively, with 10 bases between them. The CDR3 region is CASSDRPTSYEQYF. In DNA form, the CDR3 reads TGTGCCAGCAGCGACAGGCCGACCTCCTACGAGCAGTACTTC. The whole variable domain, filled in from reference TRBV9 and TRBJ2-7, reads DSGVTQTPKHLITATGQRVTLRCSPRSGDLSVYWYQQSLDQGLQFLIQYYNGEERAKGNILERFSAQQFPDLHSELNLSSLELGDSALYFCASSDRPTSYEQYFGPGTRLTVT.

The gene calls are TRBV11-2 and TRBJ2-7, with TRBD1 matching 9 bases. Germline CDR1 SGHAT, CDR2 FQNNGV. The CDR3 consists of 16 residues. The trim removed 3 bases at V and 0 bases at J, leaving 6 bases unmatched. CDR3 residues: CASSLGQGYSSYEQYF. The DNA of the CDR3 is TGTGCCAGCAGCTTGGGACAGGGCTACAGCTCCTACGAGCAGTACTTC. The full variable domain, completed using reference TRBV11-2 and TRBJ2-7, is EAGVAQSPRYKIIEKRQSVAFWCNPISGHATLYWYQQILGQGPKLLIQFQNNGVVDDSQLPKDRFSAERLKGVDSTLKIQPAKLEDSAVYLCASSLGQGYSSYEQYFGPGTRLTVT.

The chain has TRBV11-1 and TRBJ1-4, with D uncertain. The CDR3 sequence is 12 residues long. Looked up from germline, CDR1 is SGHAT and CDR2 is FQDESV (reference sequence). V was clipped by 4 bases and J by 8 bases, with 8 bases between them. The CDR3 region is CASSYNWEKLFF. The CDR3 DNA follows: TGTGCCAGCAGCTACAATTGGGAAAAACTGTTTTTT. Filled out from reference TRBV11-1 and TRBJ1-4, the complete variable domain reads EAEVAQSPRYKITEKSQAVAFWCDPISGHATLYWYRQILGQGPELLVQFQDESVVDDSQLPKDRFSAERLKGVDSTLKIQPAELGDSAMYLCASSYNWEKLFFGSGTQLSVL.